This T cell receptor (beta chain) was sequenced in a study of T cells after yellow fever vaccination. Study findings and constraints: Most primary-vaccination clones reappeared after the booster (approximately 95% CD4, more than 70% CD8). Clonotypes found in both CD4 and CD8 compartments made up a small share.

TCRdb re-analysed the 5' RACE reads in MiXCR, keeping a single row per CDR3 protein. The sample yields about 320,000 distinct CDR3 sequences, roughly a tenth seen once. This clonotype occurred a few times. Its target is not known. V gave up 6 bases and J gave up 4 bases; unmatched junction bases: 6. Germline-derived CDR1 and CDR2 are SNHLY and FYNNEI. The CDR3 consists of 14 residues. V usage is TRBV2 and J usage is TRBJ1-2, with 9 positions matching TRBD1. The source of this sequence is a man between 18 and 29 years old who received the YFV17D yellow fever vaccine. Here the sequenced sample was CD4+ T cells sorted from PBMCs, taken 45 days after the yellow fever booster vaccination. In nucleotides, the CDR3 is TGTGCCAGCAGGGCGGACAGGGGAGGCTATGGCTACACCTTC. This encodes CASRADRGGYGYTF.